The 3 T cell receptor beta chains below were found in one sample sequenced in a study of blood T cells in healthy people across ages. Using a J-beta primer mix together with a sample-barcoded 5' primer, a second PCR was run for roughly 7 to 12 cycles. TCRdb re-called the 5' RACE reads with MiXCR, one entry per CDR3 protein. The repertoire holds about 1.6 million distinct CDR3 sequences, with roughly 32% as singletons. The sample taken for sequencing was blood. All receptors come from a woman aged 25 to 39 in good health.

This chain joins TRBV20-1 and TRBJ2-7, with D unresolved. CDR1 and CDR2 (germline): DFQATT, SNEGSKA (reference sequence). Trimming removed 3 bases at V and 0 bases at J, with 9 bases between. The CDR3 runs 13 residues. The CDR3 protein is CSASYGFSYEQYF. CDR3 in DNA: TGCAGTGCTAGTTATGGTTTCTCCTACGAGCAGTACTTC.

This clonotype was seen more than once but under ten times. The V gene is TRBV15, the J gene TRBJ2-5; 14 positions agree with TRBD2. Germline CDR1 reads LNHNV; CDR2 reads YYDKDF (reference sequence). Trimming removed 3 bases from V and 2 bases from J; junction bases left unmatched: 5. The CDR3 consists of 17 residues. The CDR3 nucleotides are TGTGCCACCAGCAGCGGCGGACTAGCGGGGGGACAAGAGACCCAGTACTTC. Its protein product is CATSSGGLAGGQETQYF.

The chain employs TRBV20-1 and TRBJ2-1; TRBD2 agrees at 12 bases. Losses at the gene ends were 0 bases for V and 3 bases for J; bases not matched to a gene: 6. This CDR3 spans 17 amino acids. CDR1 is DFQATT, CDR2 SNEGSKA, per germline (reference sequence). This chain's CDR3 is CSARDWRLAGDYNEQFF. The CDR3 DNA sequence: TGCAGTGCTAGAGATTGGAGACTAGCGGGGGACTACAATGAGCAGTTCTTC.